The 27 T cell receptor beta chains presented below share a single source sample, sequenced in a study of T cells after yellow fever vaccination. One entry per CDR3 protein, called by TCRdb with MiXCR from the 5' RACE reads. The sample records 550,000 or so distinct CDR3 sequences, approximately 21% being singletons. The starting material was PBMCs, obtained 15 days after the yellow fever booster vaccination. The receptors were sampled from a man aged 25-45 years who received the YFV17D yellow fever vaccine.

This clonotype was detected a few times. One junction end does not reproduce the germline sequence, and a read error may be involved. The chain joins TRBV7-9 to TRBJ2-5; D is perhaps TRBD1 or TRBD2 (5 bases each). There are 15 residues in the CDR3. Germline V gives CDR1 SEHNR, CDR2 FQNEAQ (reference sequence). The CDR3 DNA sequence: TGTGCCACCAGCTCACTCGGCAGGGCGGGAGAGACCCAGTACTTC. The encoded protein is CATSSLGRAGETQYF. The full variable domain, with the rest looked up from reference TRBV7-9 and TRBJ2-5, is DTGVSQNPRHKITKRGQNVTFRCDPISEHNRLYWYRQTLGQGPEFLTYFQNEAQLEKSRLLSDRFSAERPKGSFSTLEIQRTEQGDSAMYLCATSSLGRAGETQYFGPGTRLLVL.

This clonotype was detected a few times. The V and J genes are TRBV12-3 or TRBV12-4 and TRBJ2-5; tentative D call: TRBD2 (6 bases). Trimming stripped 5 bases from V and 1 base from J, with 11 bases between. The CDR3 is 14 residues long. CDR3 amino acids: CASSQGLIQETQYF. The DNA for the CDR3 is TGTGCCAGCAGTCAGGGACTTATCCAAGAGACCCAGTACTTC.

This clonotype has only a few counts. This chain joins TRBV20-1 and TRBJ2-5, with 8 bases lining up with TRBD2. The V gene end was trimmed by 6 bases and the J gene end by 5 bases; junction bases not matched to a gene: 11. Germline V gene data show CDR1 as DFQATT and CDR2 as SNEGSKA (reference sequence). This CDR3 region has 14 residues. CDR3 in DNA: TGCAGTGCCCTCCGGAGCGGGAGACAGGAGACCCAGTACTTC. It translates to CSALRSGRQETQYF.

The gene calls are TRBV15 and TRBJ2-7; a weak D match, TRBD1 (5 bases). The germline V gene encodes CDR1 LNHNV and CDR2 YYDKDF (reference sequence). Trimming took off 1 base at V and 5 bases at J, with 12 bases between the two ends. The CDR3 covers 14 residues. CDR3 protein: CATSRVRAGNEQYF. The CDR3 DNA reads as TGTGCCACCAGCAGAGTACGTGCAGGGAACGAGCAGTACTTC.

This chain links TRBV11-1 with TRBJ2-6; the match to TRBD2 covers 14 bases. Germline CDR1 and CDR2: SGHAT and FQDESV (reference sequence). The CDR3 covers 18 residues. Trimming cost V 3 bases and J 3 bases; bases outside gene matches: 4. CDR3 amino acids: CASSLRLAGGDGANVLTF. CDR3 coding DNA: TGTGCCAGCAGCTTGCGACTAGCGGGAGGGGATGGGGCCAACGTCCTGACTTTC.

The chain joins TRBV4-2 to TRBJ1-5, with a possible D match to TRBD1 (6 bases). Germline V gene sequence: CDR1 LGHNA, CDR2 YNFKEQ. Trimming left V 1 base short and J 4 bases short, with 11 bases between. The CDR3 has 15 residues. CDR3 residues: CASSQADSSNQPQHF. CDR3 DNA sequence: TGTGCCAGCAGCCAAGCGGACAGCTCGAATCAGCCCCAGCATTTT.

This clonotype was counted between two and nine times. The chain has TRBV20-1 and TRBJ2-3, with 7 bases matching TRBD2. The length of the CDR3 is 13 residues. Germline V gene data show CDR1 as DFQATT and CDR2 as SNEGSKA (reference sequence). Trimming removed 5 bases from V and 0 bases from J; junction bases left unmatched: 2. CDR3 protein: CSARRESTDTQYF. In nucleotides, the CDR3 is TGCAGTGCTCGGCGGGAGAGCACAGATACGCAGTATTTT.

This rearrangement joins TRBV20-1 to TRBJ2-3; 7 bases align to TRBD2. Per the germline V gene, CDR1 is DFQATT and CDR2 is SNEGSKA (reference sequence). Trimming at V came to 3 bases and at J to 7 bases, leaving 16 bases not matched to a gene. This CDR3 comprises 16 residues. In DNA, the CDR3 is TGCAGTGCTAGTGGGGTTTTTGGGCGGGGGACGAATACGCAGTATTTT. It is translated as CSASGVFGRGTNTQYF.

This clonotype has just a few counts. This sequence joins TRBV30 and TRBJ1-2, with D tentatively TRBD1 (5 bases). The CDR3 has 14 amino acids. V was trimmed by 4 bases and J by 8 bases, leaving 20 bases between them. CDR1 and CDR2 from the germline V gene are GTSNPN and SVGIG (reference sequence). CDR3 loop: CAWTRGDSLRGYTF. The CDR3 DNA reads as TGTGCCTGGACTCGAGGGGATTCCCTTCGGGGCTACACCTTC.

The V and J genes are TRBV20-1 and TRBJ2-7; tentatively, D is TRBD2 (6 bases). Between the trimmed V and J ends, which lost 5 bases and 5 bases, there was a span of 22 bases. The CDR3 is 15 residues long. CDR1 is DFQATT and CDR2 is SNEGSKA in the germline V gene (reference sequence). The CDR3 bases are TGCAGTGCTGGGGAAAGGAGGGCCAAGGGTGACGAGCAGTACTTC. It specifies CSAGERRAKGDEQYF.

This clonotype occurred a few times. The V call is TRBV19, the J call TRBJ2-7, with TRBD1 matching 10 bases. The V gene's germline CDR1 is LNHDA and CDR2 SQIVND (reference sequence). The CDR3 runs 14 residues. The ends lost 10 bases at V and 2 bases at J; junction bases unmatched: 8. CDR3: CATTSGTGAYEQYF. The CDR3 region has the DNA TGTGCCACTACTTCTGGGACAGGGGCCTACGAGCAGTACTTC.

This chain uses TRBV7-2 with TRBJ2-7; 9 bases are shared with TRBD2. This CDR3 spans 16 amino acids. The ends lost 1 base at V and 1 base at J; junction bases unmatched: 5. Looked up from germline, CDR1 is SGHTA and CDR2 is FQGNSA. The CDR3 DNA reads TGTGCCAGCAGCTTAGGACTAGCGGTCCGTTCCTACGAGCAGTACTTC. Translated, it gives CASSLGLAVRSYEQYF. Full variable domain (outside the CDR3, taken from reference TRBV7-2 and TRBJ2-7): GAGVSQSPSNKVTEKGKDVELRCDPISGHTALYWYRQSLGQGLEFLIYFQGNSAPDKSGLPSDRFSAERTGGSVSTLTIQRTQQEDSAVYLCASSLGLAVRSYEQYFGPGTRLTVT.

This clonotype showed up just a few times. The rearrangement links TRBV19 to TRBJ2-2; 8 bases map to TRBD2. Germline loops: CDR1 LNHDA, CDR2 SQIVND (reference sequence). The length of the CDR3 is 15 residues. The trim removed 6 bases at V and 7 bases at J, leaving 10 bases unmatched. The CDR3 nucleotides are TGTGCCAGTAGGCGACCGGGGGGGGTGGACGGGGAGCTGTTTTTT. Amino acid sequence: CASRRPGGVDGELFF.

This chain uses TRBV25-1 with TRBJ2-3; D tentatively reads TRBD1 or TRBD2 (6 bases each). Germline lookup yields CDR1 MGHDK and CDR2 SYGVNS. This CDR3 spans 18 amino acids. V was clipped by 4 bases and J by 3 bases, with 23 bases between them. In DNA, the CDR3 is TGTGCCAGCAGTGCCGCCTGGGGGGCGGGTACGATTACAGATACGCAGTATTTT. Protein: CASSAAWGAGTITDTQYF.

This chain connects TRBV6-5 to TRBJ1-2; 7 bases fit TRBD1. V was clipped by 1 base and J by 1 base; unmatched bases: 3. This CDR3 region has 15 residues. CDR1 is MNHEY, CDR2 SVGAGI, per germline. The CDR3 nucleotides read TGTGCCAGCAGTTACTTGACAGGGAGTAACTATGGCTACACCTTC. Protein: CASSYLTGSNYGYTF.

The chain joins TRBV3-1 to TRBJ1-3, with a possible D match to TRBD1 (6 bases). V was shortened by 8 bases and J by 1 base, with 24 bases between the two germline ends. Germline lookup yields CDR1 LGHDT and CDR2 YNNKEL (reference sequence). The CDR3 length is 18 residues. The DNA for the CDR3 is TGTGCCAGCTGCTTGGATCGGGGGGGGCCTCTGTCTGGAAACACCATATATTTT. This translates into CASCLDRGGPLSGNTIYF.

The chain has TRBV3-1 and TRBJ1-4; D remains ambiguous. Germline V gene sequence: CDR1 LGHDT, CDR2 YNNKEL (reference sequence). The CDR3 runs to 12 residues. V dropped 0 bases and J dropped 7 bases, with 3 bases sitting between them. The CDR3 here is CASSQDAEKLFF. The CDR3 DNA is TGTGCCAGCAGCCAAGATGCTGAAAAACTGTTTTTT.

The CDR3 protein is CATSDLREGTDTQYF. The CDR3 DNA reads TGTGCCACCAGTGATTTGCGGGAGGGCACAGATACGCAGTATTTT. V and J are TRBV24-1 and TRBJ2-3; TRBD2 matches 7 bases. The CDR3 spans 15 residues. J was trimmed by 1 base and V by 0 bases; bases with no gene match: 0. Germline loops: CDR1 KGHDR, CDR2 SFDVKD.

In this sample, this clonotype turned up a few times. The J gene is TRBJ2-6, the V gene TRBV5-1; 10 bases agree with TRBD1. Germline values: CDR1 SGHRS, CDR2 YFSETQ. This CDR3 is 19 amino acids long. The junction had 13 bases not matched to a gene; V was cut back by 4 bases and J by 3 bases. In DNA form, the CDR3 reads TGCGCCAGCAGCCCGCACCTCCCGGGACAGGGGTATGGGGCCAACGTCCTGACTTTC. Its translation is CASSPHLPGQGYGANVLTF. The complete variable domain, with remaining parts taken from reference TRBV5-1 and TRBJ2-6, reads KAGVTQTPRYLIKTRGQQVTLSCSPISGHRSVSWYQQTPGQGLQFLFEYFSETQRNKGNFPGRFSGRQFSNSRSEMNVSTLELGDSALYLCASSPHLPGQGYGANVLTFGAGSRLTVL.

This clonotype was detected only a few times. The V call is TRBV11-2, the J call TRBJ2-7, with D hard to call. Germline loops: CDR1 SGHAT, CDR2 FQNNGV. This CDR3 comprises 14 residues. Trimming shortened V by 0 bases and J by 3 bases, and 9 bases separated the two germline ends. CDR3 in DNA: TGTGCCAGCAGCTTAGATACAGCTATCTACGAGCAGTACTTC. Translating it yields CASSLDTAIYEQYF.

The CDR3 loop reads CASSTKGPSVAETQYF. Written as DNA, the CDR3 is TGTGCCAGCAGCACCAAGGGGCCATCCGTGGCTGAGACCCAGTACTTC. The genes are TRBV7-2 and TRBJ2-5; TRBD1 is a possible D gene (5 bases). The V end lost 5 bases, the J end lost 5 bases, and 21 bases lay between the germline ends. This CDR3 contains 16 residues. CDR1 and CDR2 from the germline V gene are SGHTA and FQGNSA.

This sequence joins TRBV28 and TRBJ2-5; 9 bases match TRBD1. The CDR3 runs to 17 residues. V was pared by 4 bases and J by 2 bases, with 11 bases of the junction left unmatched. Germline lookup yields CDR1 MDHEN and CDR2 SYDVKM. CDR3 bases: TGTGCCAGCAGTTCCCTCTGGACAGGGGAATTTCAAGAGACCCAGTACTTC. Translated: CASSSLWTGEFQETQYF.

In this sample, this clonotype turned up a few times. The chain is built from TRBV7-2 and TRBJ1-4; D remains ambiguous. The CDR3 contains 14 residues. CDR1 SGHTA and CDR2 FQGNSA come from the germline V gene. The ends were cut back, 4 bases at V and 1 base at J, with 7 bases in the middle. CDR3 coding DNA: TGTGCCAGCAGCTGGCGCCTAACTAATGAAAAACTGTTTTTT. Its translation: CASSWRLTNEKLFF. Complete variable domain (other parts from reference TRBV7-2 and TRBJ1-4): GAGVSQSPSNKVTEKGKDVELRCDPISGHTALYWYRQSLGQGLEFLIYFQGNSAPDKSGLPSDRFSAERTGGSVSTLTIQRTQQEDSAVYLCASSWRLTNEKLFFGSGTQLSVL.

This chain links TRBV5-1 with TRBJ2-1, with D perhaps TRBD2 (6 bases). The germline CDR1 and CDR2 sequences are SGHRS and YFSETQ. The CDR3 length is 17 residues. Trimming took off 4 bases at V and 3 bases at J, with 20 bases between the two ends. DNA for the CDR3: TGCGCCAGCAGCGGCTCTAGCGTCCCGGGGGTCTACAATGAGCAGTTCTTC. Encoded protein: CASSGSSVPGVYNEQFF.

This clonotype was seen a few times. The chain recombines TRBV20-1 with TRBJ2-4; TRBD2 aligns across 12 bases. Losses at the gene ends were 5 bases for V and 3 bases for J; bases not matched to a gene: 14. This CDR3 region has 18 residues. Germline CDR1 reads DFQATT; CDR2 reads SNEGSKA (reference sequence). The CDR3 loop is CSARPLAGGLGVKNIQYF. The CDR3 DNA reads as TGCAGTGCTCGTCCTCTAGCGGGAGGGCTAGGTGTCAAAAACATTCAGTACTTC.

The gene calls are TRBV11-2 and TRBJ2-7; 7 nucleotides match TRBD2. Germline V CDR1 and CDR2: SGHAT, FQNNGV. The CDR3 covers 17 residues. Trimming cost V 4 bases and J 3 bases; bases outside gene matches: 15. CDR3 amino acids: CASSSSAGVLAFYEQYF. For the CDR3, the DNA is TGTGCCAGCAGCTCATCTGCGGGGGTCCTAGCCTTCTACGAGCAGTACTTC.

This clonotype was detected a few times. This chain joins TRBV15 and TRBJ2-1; 9 positions match TRBD2. The CDR3 sequence is 13 residues long. Trimming removed 6 bases from V and 4 bases from J; junction bases left unmatched: 1. The germline gives CDR1 LNHNV, CDR2 YYDKDF (reference sequence). The CDR3 nucleotides are TGTGCCACCAGTGGACTAGCGTACAATGAGCAGTTCTTC. This gives the protein CATSGLAYNEQFF.